This TCR beta chain was observed in a study of blood T cell repertoires in COVID-19. Study information: Acute and convalescent COVID-19 samples came from the United States, Italy and Spain. The analysed material was cDNA or gDNA that came from T cells, B-cell-depleted T cells, or PBMCs.

The CDR3 consists of 15 residues. The trim removed 5 bases at V and 2 bases at J, leaving 5 bases unmatched. Germline values: CDR1 MRHNA, CDR2 SNTAGT. Authors' data handling: From reference gene primer amplification, estimates of nucleated cell counts were derived. The repertoire was sequenced with immunoSEQ multiplex PCR; TCRdb's copy has only in-frame clones and lacks some. V and J calls and clone size follow that table, whereas D and trimming were derived from the DNA. The data show fewer than 350,000 clones, with roughly 86% seen just once and 9% to 9.5% held by the top ten. The specimen sequenced was peripheral blood. The rearrangement uses TRBV6-4 and TRBJ2-5; 10 bases line up with TRBD2. This TCR was recovered from a man aged 18-30 years with active or convalescent COVID-19. CDR3 residues: CASSLSGGEQETQYF. The DNA of the CDR3 is TGTGCCAGCAGTCTGAGCGGGGGGGAGCAAGAGACCCAGTACTTC.